The rows below give T cell receptor beta chains drawn from one sample of a study of T-cell reconstitution after alpha-beta-depleted transplantation in children. MiXCR, applied by TCRdb to the PCR reads, yields one record per CDR3 protein. The repertoire holds under 850,000 distinct CDR3 sequences, with about an eighth as singletons. The starting material was PBMCs, obtained before TCRalphabeta/CD19-depleted stem cell transplant. The receptors come from a girl aged 2 to 10 with congenital amegakaryocytic thrombocytopenia, due to receive a stem cell transplant. Both conserved end residues are part of each CDR3. Fields, in order: CDR3 DNA, CDR3 protein, V gene, D gene, J gene, clone size. D genes are given only for firm matches. Clone size, where shown, is once, few, many, or a class for clones that have expanded.

TGTGCCAGCAGCTTGGCAGGACTAGCGGACAATGAGCAGTTCTTC CASSLAGLADNEQFF TRBV5-1 TRBD2 TRBJ2-1 many
TGTGCCAGCAGCTTAATCGTCTCTAGAGGTAGTTACAATGAGCAGTTCTTC CASSLIVSRGSYNEQFF TRBV5-6 NA TRBJ2-1 many
TGTGCCAGCAGTTTAGGCCTCGGACGGTACTACGAGCAGTACTTC CASSLGLGRYYEQYF TRBV12-3/TRBV12-4 NA TRBJ2-7 many
TGTGCCAGCAGCTCCCCTGGGCGGACTAGCGGGGGGAGCTCCTACAATGAGCAGTTCTTC CASSSPGRTSGGSSYNEQFF TRBV7-6 TRBD2 TRBJ2-1 few
TGCAGTGCAAAACGCACGGTTGGGGAGCTGTTTTTT CSAKRTVGELFF TRBV20-1 NA TRBJ2-2 NA
TGTGCCACCAGCAACACAGGACAGCCCCAGCATTTT CATSNTGQPQHF TRBV15 NA TRBJ1-5 many
TGCAGTGCTAAAGCGGGTTCCTACGAGCAGTACTTC CSAKAGSYEQYF TRBV20-1 NA TRBJ2-7 many
TGCAGTGCTAGCATTCTGCTACAGGGAGATAATTCACCCCTCCACTTT CSASILLQGDNSPLHF TRBV20-1 NA TRBJ1-6 NA
TGCAGCGGCGGAAGTGGGAACACTGAAGCTTTCTTT CSGGSGNTEAFF TRBV29-1 NA TRBJ1-1 NA
TGTGCCAGCAGCCCGCGGACAGATTATCAGCCCCAGCATTTT CASSPRTDYQPQHF TRBV5-5 NA TRBJ1-5 many
TGCGCCAGCAGCTTGGGACAGATCGTTTCTGGAAACACCATATATTTT CASSLGQIVSGNTIYF TRBV5-1 NA TRBJ1-3 many
TGTGCCAGCAGCTTGGTTGGTACTAGCGGGAGAGATGAGCAGTTCTTC CASSLVGTSGRDEQFF TRBV5-6 TRBD2 TRBJ2-1 many
TGTGCCAGCAGCTTAAGACGGGGGTGGGATGAGCAGTTCTTC CASSLRRGWDEQFF TRBV11-2 NA TRBJ2-1 few
TGTGCCAGCAGCAAGGACCCCTACAATGAGCAGTTCTTC CASSKDPYNEQFF TRBV9 NA TRBJ2-1 NA
TGTGCCAGCAGCTTTAGCGTCGTCGATGAGCAGTTCTTC CASSFSVVDEQFF TRBV7-6 NA TRBJ2-1 NA
TGTGCCTTGGGGACCGTCGATGGCTACACCTTC CALGTVDGYTF TRBV30 NA TRBJ1-2 NA
TGCAGTGCAAAAGGGACTAGCGGATATGGCTACGAGCAGTACTTC CSAKGTSGYGYEQYF TRBV20-1 TRBD2 TRBJ2-7 many
TGCAGCGTGGGGGTAGGAGCGGGTGCATCAGATACGCAGTATTTT CSVGVGAGASDTQYF TRBV29-1 NA TRBJ2-3 many
TGTGCCTGGAGGGTCTGGCCCACCATATATTTT CAWRVWPTIYF TRBV30 NA TRBJ1-3 NA
TGTGCCAGCAGTCGACAGGCGGGGATGGATCGGCACCTCCACTTT CASSRQAGMDRHLHF TRBV7-9 NA TRBJ1-6 few
TGCGCCAGCAGCCAAGGACCCGGAGGACATCAAGAGACCCAGTACTTC CASSQGPGGHQETQYF TRBV4-1 NA TRBJ2-5 NA
TGCGCCAGCAGCCAGAGGGGGGGGGCGGATGAGCAGTTCTTC CASSQRGGADEQFF TRBV5-1 NA TRBJ2-1 NA
TGTGCCAGCAGCTTAGGATCAGGGGTTGATACGCAGTATTTT CASSLGSGVDTQYF TRBV7-3 NA TRBJ2-3 NA
TGCGCCAGCAGCTTGAAACTAGCTCTGGAGACCCAGTACTTC CASSLKLALETQYF TRBV5-1 NA TRBJ2-5 many
TGTGCCAGCCTCCTAGTGATCCCCACAGATACGCAGTATTTT CASLLVIPTDTQYF TRBV2 NA TRBJ2-3 NA
TGCAGCCAGGGCACAGGGCCGGAGACCCAGTACTTC CSQGTGPETQYF TRBV29-1 NA TRBJ2-5 NA
TGCAGTGCTAGTCCAGACGGAGAGCAGTACTTC CSASPDGEQYF TRBV20-1 NA TRBJ2-7 NA
TGCGCCAGCAGCCAAGATCGGGACCTCTACGAGCAGTACTTC CASSQDRDLYEQYF TRBV4-1 NA TRBJ2-7 NA
TGTGCCAGCAGTACAGCGGGAGGGCCCTACTATGAGCAGTTCTTC CASSTAGGPYYEQFF TRBV12-3/TRBV12-4 TRBD2 TRBJ2-1 NA
TGTGCCAGCAGTTACAGTCTGACAGGGCCTGCTTACGAGCAGTACTTC CASSYSLTGPAYEQYF TRBV6-5 TRBD1 TRBJ2-7 many
TGCGCCAGCAGCTTGATTCCGGGGGGAGCGAACACTGAAGCTTTCTTT CASSLIPGGANTEAFF TRBV5-1 NA TRBJ1-1 few
TGCGCCAGCAGCTTAGGATGGGGAGCGGATAGCAATGAGCAGTTCTTC CASSLGWGADSNEQFF TRBV5-1 NA TRBJ2-1 many
TGCGCCAGCAGCGGGAGCCGCTACGAGCAGTACTTC CASSGSRYEQYF TRBV5-1 NA TRBJ2-7 NA
TGCAGTGCCGGGACGTACACAGATACGCAGTATTTT CSAGTYTDTQYF TRBV20-1 NA TRBJ2-3 NA
TGTGCCAGTAGTATGGTTGGCAGGGTGAACACTGAAGCTTTCTTT CASSMVGRVNTEAFF TRBV19 NA TRBJ1-1 NA
TGCGCCAGCAAAAGGATCTCTGGAAACACCATATATTTT CASKRISGNTIYF TRBV5-1 NA TRBJ1-3 NA
TGTGCCAGCAGTTACTCGGCACCCTCTGTTGAAAAACTGTTTTTT CASSYSAPSVEKLFF TRBV6-5 NA TRBJ1-4 few
TGCAGCGTTGGCGACAGTTCCCCACCGGGGACCCAGTACTTC CSVGDSSPPGTQYF TRBV29-1 NA TRBJ2-5 few
TGCGCCAGCAGTGAGTTCGGGACAGGGCTGGAACCCTACGAGCAGTACTTC CASSEFGTGLEPYEQYF TRBV10-2 TRBD1 TRBJ2-7 NA
TGTGCCAGCAGCTTAGGTGACAGGAGTTATAATTCACCCCTCCACTTT CASSLGDRSYNSPLHF TRBV11-2 NA TRBJ1-6 NA
TGCGCCAGCCGAATGGGACCGGATGGAACTGAAGCTTTCTTT CASRMGPDGTEAFF TRBV5-1 NA TRBJ1-1 many
TGCAGTGCTAGATCGGGAGGGGACTATGGCTACACCTTC CSARSGGDYGYTF TRBV20-1 NA TRBJ1-2 few
TGTGCCAGCTCACCTCCGGGACTAGCGGAGATAGATACGCAGTATTTT CASSPPGLAEIDTQYF TRBV18 TRBD2 TRBJ2-3 few
TGTGCCACCAGCAGAACGCCTAGCGGGAGTAATGAGCAGTTCTTC CATSRTPSGSNEQFF TRBV15 TRBD2 TRBJ2-1 many
TGCAGTGCTAGGGCGGGAGTGGATACGCAGTATTTT CSARAGVDTQYF TRBV20-1 TRBD2 TRBJ2-3 many
TGTGCCAGCAGCCGGGAGCGCCAAGAGACCCAGTACTTC CASSRERQETQYF TRBV7-6 NA TRBJ2-5 NA
TGTGCCAGCAGCCAGGATTACGGACAGGGTTATGGCTACACCTTC CASSQDYGQGYGYTF TRBV4-2 TRBD1 TRBJ1-2 few
TGTGCCACCAGCAGAGATGTATCTCGAGAGACCCAGTACTTC CATSRDVSRETQYF TRBV15 NA TRBJ2-5 NA
TGTGCCAGCAGCTCCGGGACTAGCAGGTCGGATACGCAGTATTTT CASSSGTSRSDTQYF TRBV7-7 TRBD2 TRBJ2-3 many
TGTGCCAGTCGGGCCGATAGGGATACGCAGTATTTT CASRADRDTQYF TRBV6-5 NA TRBJ2-3 many
TGTGCCAGCAGCACTACCTTCTACGAGCAGTACTTC CASSTTFYEQYF TRBV5-6 NA TRBJ2-7 many
TGCAGCGTTTCGACTAGCGGCTCCTACGAGCAGTACTTC CSVSTSGSYEQYF TRBV29-1 TRBD2 TRBJ2-7 many
TGCGCCAGCTTACCGGGAGTCCACTACAATGAGCAGTTCTTC CASLPGVHYNEQFF TRBV5-1 NA TRBJ2-1 many
TGTGCCAGCAGCTTCCGCGGGACAGGGACATATGGCTACACCTTC CASSFRGTGTYGYTF TRBV5-6 TRBD1 TRBJ1-2 few
TGCGCCAGCAGCCAAGTGCGAATGAAGGATGAGCAGTTCTTC CASSQVRMKDEQFF TRBV4-1 NA TRBJ2-1 many
TGTGCCAGCAGTCTCCGACCCTATGGCTACACCTTC CASSLRPYGYTF TRBV28 NA TRBJ1-2 many
TGTGCCAGCAGTGTCCCGGGGTACGAGCAGTACTTC CASSVPGYEQYF TRBV12-3/TRBV12-4 NA TRBJ2-7 many